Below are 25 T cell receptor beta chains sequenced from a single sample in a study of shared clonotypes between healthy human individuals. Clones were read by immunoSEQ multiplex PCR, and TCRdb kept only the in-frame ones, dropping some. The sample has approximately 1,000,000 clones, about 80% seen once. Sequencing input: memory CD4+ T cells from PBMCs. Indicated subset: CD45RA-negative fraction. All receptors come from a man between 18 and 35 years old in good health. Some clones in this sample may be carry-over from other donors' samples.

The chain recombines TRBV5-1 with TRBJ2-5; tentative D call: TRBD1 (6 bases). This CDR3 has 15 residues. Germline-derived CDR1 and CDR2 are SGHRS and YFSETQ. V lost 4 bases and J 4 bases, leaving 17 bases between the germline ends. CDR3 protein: CASSSRDTLGETQYF. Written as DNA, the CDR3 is TGCGCCAGCAGCAGCCGGGACACTCTGGGAGAGACCCAGTACTTC.

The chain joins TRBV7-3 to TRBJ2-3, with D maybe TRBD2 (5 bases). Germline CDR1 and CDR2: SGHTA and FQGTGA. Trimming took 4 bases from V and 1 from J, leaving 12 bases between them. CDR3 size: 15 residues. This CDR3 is CASSSSQRRTDTQYF. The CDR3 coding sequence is TGTGCCAGCAGCTCCTCACAGCGGCGCACAGATACGCAGTATTTT. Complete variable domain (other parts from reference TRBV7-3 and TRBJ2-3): GAGVSQTPSNKVTEKGKYVELRCDPISGHTALYWYRQSLGQGPEFLIYFQGTGAADDSGLPNDRFFAVRPEGSVSTLKIQRTERGDSAVYLCASSSSQRRTDTQYFGPGTRLTVL.

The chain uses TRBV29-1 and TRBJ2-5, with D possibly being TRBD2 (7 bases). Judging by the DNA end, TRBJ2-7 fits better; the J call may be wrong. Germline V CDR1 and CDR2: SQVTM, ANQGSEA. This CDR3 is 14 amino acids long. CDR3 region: CSVTPLGRGTEQYF. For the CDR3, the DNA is TGCAGCGTCACTCCCCTGGGGAGGGGGACCGAGCAGTACTTC.

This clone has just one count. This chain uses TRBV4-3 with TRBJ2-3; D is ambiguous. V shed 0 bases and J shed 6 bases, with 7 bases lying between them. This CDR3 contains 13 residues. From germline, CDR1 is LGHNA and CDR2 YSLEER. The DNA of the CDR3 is TGCGCCAGCAGCCAAGATCTATCCGATACGCAGTATTTT. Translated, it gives CASSQDLSDTQYF.

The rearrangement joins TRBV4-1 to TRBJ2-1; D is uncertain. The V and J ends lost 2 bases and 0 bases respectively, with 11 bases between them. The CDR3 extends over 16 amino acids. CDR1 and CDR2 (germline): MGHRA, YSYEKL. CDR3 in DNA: TGCGCCAGCAGCCAATCCCTCGTTTTCTCCTACAATGAGCAGTTCTTC. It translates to CASSQSLVFSYNEQFF.

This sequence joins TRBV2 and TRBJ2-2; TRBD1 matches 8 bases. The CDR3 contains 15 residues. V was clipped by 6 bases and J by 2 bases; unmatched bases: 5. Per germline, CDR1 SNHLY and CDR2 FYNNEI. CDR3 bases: TGTGCCAGCAGAAATGGACAGGGAAACACCGGGGAGCTGTTTTTT. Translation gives CASRNGQGNTGELFF.

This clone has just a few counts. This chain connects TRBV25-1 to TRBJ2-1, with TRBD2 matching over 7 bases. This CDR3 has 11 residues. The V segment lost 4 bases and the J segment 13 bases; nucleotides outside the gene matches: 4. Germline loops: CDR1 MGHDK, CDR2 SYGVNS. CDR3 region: CASSAGDYQFF. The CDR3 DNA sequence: TGTGCCAGCAGTGCCGGGGACTACCAGTTCTTC. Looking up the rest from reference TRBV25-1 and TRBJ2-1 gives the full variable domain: EADIYQTPRYLVIGTGKKITLECSQTMGHDKMYWYQQDPGMELHLIHYSYGVNSTEKGDLSSESTVSRIRTEHFPLTLESARPSHTSQYLCASSAGDYQFFGPGTRLTVL.

As DNA, the CDR3 is TGTGCCAGCAGCTTATCAGGGACAGGAAATCAGCCCCAGCATTTT. It is translated as CASSLSGTGNQPQHF. V and J are TRBV7-2 and TRBJ1-5; 8 bases line up with TRBD1. The CDR3 extends over 15 amino acids. Trimming removed 2 bases from V and 4 bases from J; junction bases left unmatched: 4. CDR1 is SGHTA, CDR2 FQGNSA, per germline.

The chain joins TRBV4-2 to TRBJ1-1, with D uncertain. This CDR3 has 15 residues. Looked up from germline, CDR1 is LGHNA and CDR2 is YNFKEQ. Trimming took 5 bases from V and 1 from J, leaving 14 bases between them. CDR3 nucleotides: TGTGCCAGCAGCTTGGCAGGCAGACCGAACACTGAAGCTTTCTTT. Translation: CASSLAGRPNTEAFF.

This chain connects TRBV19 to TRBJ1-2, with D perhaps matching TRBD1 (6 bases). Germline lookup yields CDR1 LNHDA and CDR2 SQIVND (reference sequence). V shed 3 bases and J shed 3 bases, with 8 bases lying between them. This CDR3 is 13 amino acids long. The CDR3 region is CASSMGAHYGYTF. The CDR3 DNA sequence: TGTGCCAGTAGTATGGGGGCGCACTATGGCTACACCTTC. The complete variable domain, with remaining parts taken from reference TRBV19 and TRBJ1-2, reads DGGITQSPKYLFRKEGQNVTLSCEQNLNHDAMYWYRQDPGQGLRLIYYSQIVNDFQKGDIAEGYSVSREKKESFPLTVTSAQKNPTAFYLCASSMGAHYGYTFGSGTRLTVV.

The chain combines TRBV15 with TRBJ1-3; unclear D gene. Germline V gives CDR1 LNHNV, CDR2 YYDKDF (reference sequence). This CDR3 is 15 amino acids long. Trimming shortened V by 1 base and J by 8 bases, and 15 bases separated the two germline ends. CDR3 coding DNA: TGTGCCACCAGCAGAGGGGCCTTTAATAGGGACACCATATATTTT. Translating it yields CATSRGAFNRDTIYF.

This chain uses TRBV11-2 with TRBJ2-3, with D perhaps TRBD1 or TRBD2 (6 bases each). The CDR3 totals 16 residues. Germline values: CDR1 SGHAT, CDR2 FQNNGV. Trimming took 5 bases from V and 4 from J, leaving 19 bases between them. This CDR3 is CASSPGGAGESDTQYF. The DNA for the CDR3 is TGTGCCAGCAGCCCCGGAGGGGCAGGGGAATCAGATACGCAGTATTTT.

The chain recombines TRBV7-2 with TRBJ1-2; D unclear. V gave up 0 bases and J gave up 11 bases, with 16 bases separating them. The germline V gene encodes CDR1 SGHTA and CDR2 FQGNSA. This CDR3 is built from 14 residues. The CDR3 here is CASSLALVSARYTF. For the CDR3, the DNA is TGTGCCAGCAGCTTAGCGCTAGTGTCAGCGCGGTACACCTTC. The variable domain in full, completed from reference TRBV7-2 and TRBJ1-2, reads GAGVSQSPSNKVTEKGKDVELRCDPISGHTALYWYRQSLGQGLEFLIYFQGNSAPDKSGLPSDRFSAERTGGSVSTLTIQRTQQEDSAVYLCASSLALVSARYTFGSGTRLTVV.

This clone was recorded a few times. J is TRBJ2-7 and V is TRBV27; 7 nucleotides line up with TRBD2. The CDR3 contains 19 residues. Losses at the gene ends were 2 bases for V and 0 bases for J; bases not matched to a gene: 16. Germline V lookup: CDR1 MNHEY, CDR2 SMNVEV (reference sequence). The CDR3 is CASSLGPPLPSGSSYEQYF. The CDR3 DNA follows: TGTGCCAGCAGTTTAGGTCCCCCCCTCCCTAGCGGTTCCTCCTACGAGCAGTACTTC.

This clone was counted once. The CDR3 spells CASNGLRQDTQYF. Here the CDR3 DNA reads TGCGCCAGCAACGGACTGCGCCAAGATACGCAGTATTTT. V is TRBV5-1 and J is TRBJ2-3, with D perhaps matching TRBD2 (5 bases). V lost 6 bases and J lost 5, with 13 bases in between. The CDR3 loop spans 13 amino acids. CDR1 is SGHRS, CDR2 YFSETQ, per germline. The full variable domain, with the rest looked up from reference TRBV5-1 and TRBJ2-3, is KAGVTQTPRYLIKTRGQQVTLSCSPISGHRSVSWYQQTPGQGLQFLFEYFSETQRNKGNFPGRFSGRQFSNSRSEMNVSTLELGDSALYLCASNGLRQDTQYFGPGTRLTVL.

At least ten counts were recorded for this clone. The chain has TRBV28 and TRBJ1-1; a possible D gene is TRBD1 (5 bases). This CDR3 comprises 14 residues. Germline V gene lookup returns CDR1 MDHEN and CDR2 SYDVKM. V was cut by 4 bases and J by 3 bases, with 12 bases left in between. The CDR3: CASSSGGDYTEAFF. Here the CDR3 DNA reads TGTGCCAGCAGTTCCGGGGGAGATTACACTGAAGCTTTCTTT.

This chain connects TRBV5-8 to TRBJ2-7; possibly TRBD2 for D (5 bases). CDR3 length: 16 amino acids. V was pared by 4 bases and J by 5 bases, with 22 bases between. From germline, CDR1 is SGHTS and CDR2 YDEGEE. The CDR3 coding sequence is TGTGCCAGCAGCCCTGGCCTCAGCTTCCAGCGGAACGAGCAGTACTTC. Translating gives CASSPGLSFQRNEQYF.

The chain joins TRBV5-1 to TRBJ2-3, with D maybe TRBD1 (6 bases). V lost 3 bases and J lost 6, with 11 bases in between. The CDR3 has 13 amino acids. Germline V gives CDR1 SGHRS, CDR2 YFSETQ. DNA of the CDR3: TGCGCCAGCAGCTCTCAGGGGCCCGATACGCAGTATTTT. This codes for CASSSQGPDTQYF.

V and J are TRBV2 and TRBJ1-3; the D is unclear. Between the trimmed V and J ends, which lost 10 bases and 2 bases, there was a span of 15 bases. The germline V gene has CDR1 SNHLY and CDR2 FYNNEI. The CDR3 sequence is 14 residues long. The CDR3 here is CAIVMANPGNTIYF. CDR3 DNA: TGTGCCATTGTAATGGCGAATCCTGGAAACACCATATATTTT.

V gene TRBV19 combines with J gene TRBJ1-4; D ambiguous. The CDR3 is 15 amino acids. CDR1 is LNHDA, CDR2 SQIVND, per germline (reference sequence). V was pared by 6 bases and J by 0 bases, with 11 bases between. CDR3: CASRRRTATNEKLFF. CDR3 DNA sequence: TGTGCCAGTAGGAGGAGGACGGCAACTAATGAAAAACTGTTTTTT.

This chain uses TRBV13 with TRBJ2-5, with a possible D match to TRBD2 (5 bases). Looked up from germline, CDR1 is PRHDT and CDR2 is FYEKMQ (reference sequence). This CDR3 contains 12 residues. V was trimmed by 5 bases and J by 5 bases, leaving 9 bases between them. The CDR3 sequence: CASSIRGETQYF. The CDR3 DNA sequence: TGTGCCAGCAGCATTCGAGGGGAGACCCAGTACTTC.

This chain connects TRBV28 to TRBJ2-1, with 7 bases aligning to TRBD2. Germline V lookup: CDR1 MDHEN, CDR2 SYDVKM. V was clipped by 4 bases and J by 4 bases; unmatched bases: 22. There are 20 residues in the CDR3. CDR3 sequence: CASSSRLAHSGARGYNEQFF. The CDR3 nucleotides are TGTGCCAGCAGTTCGAGACTAGCACATTCCGGTGCTCGAGGGTACAATGAGCAGTTCTTC. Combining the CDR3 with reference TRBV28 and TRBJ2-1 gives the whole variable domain DVKVTQSSRYLVKRTGEKVFLECVQDMDHENMFWYRQDPGLGLRLIYFSYDVKMKEKGDIPEGYSVSREKKERFSLILESASTNQTSMYLCASSSRLAHSGARGYNEQFFGPGTRLTVL.

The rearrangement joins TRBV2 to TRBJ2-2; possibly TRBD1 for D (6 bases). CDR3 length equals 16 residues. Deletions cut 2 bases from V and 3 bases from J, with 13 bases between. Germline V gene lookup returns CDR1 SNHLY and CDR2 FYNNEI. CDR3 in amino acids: CASSENLSGDTGELFF. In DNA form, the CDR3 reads TGTGCCAGCAGTGAAAATCTGTCAGGGGACACCGGGGAGCTGTTTTTT.

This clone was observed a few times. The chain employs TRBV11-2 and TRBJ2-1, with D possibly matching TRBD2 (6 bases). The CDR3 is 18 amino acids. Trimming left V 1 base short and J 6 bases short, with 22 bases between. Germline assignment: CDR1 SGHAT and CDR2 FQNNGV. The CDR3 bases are TGTGCCAGCAGCTTAGCTTTTTTGTACGGGAGAACCGGCAATGAGCAGTTCTTC. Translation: CASSLAFLYGRTGNEQFF.

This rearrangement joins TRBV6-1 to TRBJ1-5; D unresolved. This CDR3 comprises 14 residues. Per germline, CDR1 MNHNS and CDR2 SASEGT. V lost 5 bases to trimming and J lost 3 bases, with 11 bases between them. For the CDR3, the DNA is TGTGCCAGCAGTTCGGGCCAAGTCAATCAGCCCCAGCATTTT. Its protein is CASSSGQVNQPQHF.